The source of this T cell receptor (beta chain) is a study of T-cell memory formation after mild COVID-19. This clonotype appeared a few times. Researchers used 5'RACE with constant-segment primers to make TCR alpha and TCR beta cDNA libraries that carry sample barcodes and UMIs. MiXCR, run by TCRdb on the 5' RACE reads, gives a single entry per CDR3 protein. The sample contains around 140,000 distinct CDR3 sequences, about 19% of which appear only once. This receptor was taken from an adult woman who had mild COVID-19 (a few samples of this study predate the infection). Cell type and time point are not known. The sample consisted of PBMCs or a T cell subset sorted from them (not recorded which).

Here the CDR3 DNA reads TGCGCCAGCAGCTCCAAGGGGCAGGGGGCTCTCTACGAGCAGTACTTC. Its translation is CASSSKGQGALYEQYF. The chain uses TRBV5-1 and TRBJ2-7; 8 positions match TRBD1. There are 16 residues in the CDR3. After removal of 3 bases from V and 3 bases from J, the junction contained 11 bases not matched to a gene. The germline CDR1 and CDR2 sequences are SGHRS and YFSETQ. The whole variable domain, filled in from reference TRBV5-1 and TRBJ2-7, reads KAGVTQTPRYLIKTRGQQVTLSCSPISGHRSVSWYQQTPGQGLQFLFEYFSETQRNKGNFPGRFSGRQFSNSRSEMNVSTLELGDSALYLCASSSKGQGALYEQYFGPGTRLTVT.